This record covers a single T cell receptor (beta chain). Method: immunoSEQ multiplex PCR; TCRdb's copy keeps in-frame clones and lacks some. The sample lists around 80,000 clones; around 87% were seen once. The data belong to a study of OX40 agonist ivuxolimab in advanced cancers. Overall study: Patients with prior anti-PD-1, anti-PD-L1 or anti-CTLA-4 therapy were eligible; roughly 41% had some.

The CDR3 extends over 14 amino acids. Germline loops: CDR1 MDHEN, CDR2 SYDVKM. V lost 2 bases, J lost 4 bases, and 3 bases stayed unmatched. The input for sequencing was CD4+ or CD8+ T cells sorted from blood, taken in a trial of the OX40 agonist ivuxolimab. The receptor was isolated from an adult with an advanced solid tumor such as melanoma, head and neck, liver or kidney cancer. V usage is TRBV28 and J usage is TRBJ2-7; 9 bases match TRBD1. CDR3 protein: CASSLIGTGYEQYF. The CDR3 bases are TGTGCCAGCAGTTTAATCGGGACAGGGTACGAGCAGTACTTC.